This entry lists 6 T cell receptor beta chains sequenced from one sample in a study of blood T cell repertoires in COVID-19. Sequencing used immunoSEQ multiplex PCR; TCRdb keeps in-frame clones, though not all of them. The data contain 97,000 or so clones, 84% of them singletons. Sequencing was carried out using peripheral blood. The receptor source for this set is a man aged 35-49 years with active or convalescent COVID-19.

This chain links TRBV7-8 with TRBJ1-2, with 8 nucleotides matching TRBD1. Germline-derived CDR1 and CDR2 are SGHVS and FQNEAQ. With 5 bases clipped from V and 7 bases from J, the junction kept 9 bases outside the gene matches. This CDR3 is built from 14 residues. The CDR3 protein is CASSGDRGMGGYTF. The CDR3 DNA follows: TGTGCCAGCAGCGGTGACAGGGGAATGGGTGGCTACACCTTC. Variable domain in full (rest from reference TRBV7-8 and TRBJ1-2): GAGVSQSPRYKVAKRGQDVALRCDPISGHVSLFWYQQALGQGPEFLTYFQNEAQLDKSGLPSDRFFAERPEGSVSTLKIQRTQQEDSAVYLCASSGDRGMGGYTFGSGTRLTVV.

This clone was counted only a few times. The chain couples TRBV12-3 or TRBV12-4 to TRBJ1-1, with 7 bases that match TRBD1. Unmatched junction bases numbered 7, after V lost 6 bases and J lost 6 bases. CDR3 length equals 13 residues. The chain's CDR3 is CASSASTGAEAFF. In nucleotides, the CDR3 is TGTGCCAGCAGCGCCTCAACAGGGGCTGAAGCTTTCTTT.

V gene TRBV28 combines with J gene TRBJ1-1; D ambiguous. This CDR3 is 15 amino acids long. Germline lookup yields CDR1 MDHEN and CDR2 SYDVKM. V gave up 3 bases and J gave up 0 bases, with 11 bases separating them. This CDR3 is CASSFYGELNTEAFF. The DNA of the CDR3 is TGTGCCAGCAGTTTCTACGGTGAACTGAACACTGAAGCTTTCTTT. The full variable domain, completed using reference TRBV28 and TRBJ1-1, is DVKVTQSSRYLVKRTGEKVFLECVQDMDHENMFWYRQDPGLGLRLIYFSYDVKMKEKGDIPEGYSVSREKKERFSLILESASTNQTSMYLCASSFYGELNTEAFFGQGTRLTVV.

The J gene is TRBJ1-4, the V gene TRBV4-3; D may be TRBD1 (6 bases). The CDR3 runs to 15 residues. Germline V lookup: CDR1 LGHNA, CDR2 YSLEER. The germline V and J ends were trimmed by 1 base and 8 bases, with 14 bases remaining between them. In DNA form, the CDR3 reads TGCGCCAGCAGCCAAGGATCGACAGGTTCAGAAAAACTGTTTTTT. Translating it yields CASSQGSTGSEKLFF.

The rearrangement uses TRBV6-5 and TRBJ2-7; 7 positions agree with TRBD1. The V gene end was trimmed by 6 bases and the J gene end by 4 bases; junction bases not matched to a gene: 6. The V gene's germline CDR1 is MNHEY and CDR2 SVGAGI. This CDR3 contains 13 residues. The chain's CDR3 is CASRRTGLYEQYF. The CDR3 DNA reads TGTGCCAGCAGGCGGACAGGATTATACGAGCAGTACTTC.

The V and J genes are TRBV29-1 and TRBJ1-1, with a weak D call TRBD1 (5 bases). Trimming took off 6 bases at V and 0 bases at J, with 17 bases between the two ends. Germline CDR1 and CDR2: SQVTM and ANQGSEA. The CDR3 is 15 residues long. CDR3 region: CSVGTATLMNTEAFF. CDR3 in DNA: TGCAGCGTGGGGACTGCAACCCTCATGAACACTGAAGCTTTCTTT.